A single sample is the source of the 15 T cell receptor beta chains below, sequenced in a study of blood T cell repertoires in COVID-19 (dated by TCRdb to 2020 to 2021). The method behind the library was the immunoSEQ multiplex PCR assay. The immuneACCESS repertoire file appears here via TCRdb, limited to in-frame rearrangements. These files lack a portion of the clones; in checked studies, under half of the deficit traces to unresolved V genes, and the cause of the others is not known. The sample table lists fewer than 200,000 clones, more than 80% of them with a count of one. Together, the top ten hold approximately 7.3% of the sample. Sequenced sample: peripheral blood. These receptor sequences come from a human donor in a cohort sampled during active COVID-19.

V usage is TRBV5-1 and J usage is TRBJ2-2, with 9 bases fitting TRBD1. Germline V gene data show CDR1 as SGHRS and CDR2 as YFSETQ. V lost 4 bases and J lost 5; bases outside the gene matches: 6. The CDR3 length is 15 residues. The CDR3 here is CASSPDRGGTGELFF. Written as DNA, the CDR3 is TGCGCCAGCAGCCCGGACAGGGGAGGAACCGGGGAGCTGTTTTTT. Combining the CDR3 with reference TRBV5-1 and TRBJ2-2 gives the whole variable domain KAGVTQTPRYLIKTRGQQVTLSCSPISGHRSVSWYQQTPGQGLQFLFEYFSETQRNKGNFPGRFSGRQFSNSRSEMNVSTLELGDSALYLCASSPDRGGTGELFFGEGSRLTVL.

The CDR3 coding sequence is TGTGCCTCTGGGGGGGATTATGGCTACACCTTC. It encodes CASGGDYGYTF. The rearrangement joins TRBV2 to TRBJ1-2; tentatively, D is TRBD1 (5 bases). V was cut by 11 bases and J by 5 bases, with 12 bases left in between. The CDR3 is 11 residues long. CDR1 and CDR2 (germline): SNHLY, FYNNEI.

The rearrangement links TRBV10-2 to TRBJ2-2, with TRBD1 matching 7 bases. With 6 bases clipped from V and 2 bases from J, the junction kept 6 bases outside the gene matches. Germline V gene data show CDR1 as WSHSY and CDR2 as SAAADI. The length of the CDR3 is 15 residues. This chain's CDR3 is CASRGRDRNTGELFF. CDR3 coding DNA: TGCGCCAGCAGGGGACGGGACAGAAACACCGGGGAGCTGTTTTTT.

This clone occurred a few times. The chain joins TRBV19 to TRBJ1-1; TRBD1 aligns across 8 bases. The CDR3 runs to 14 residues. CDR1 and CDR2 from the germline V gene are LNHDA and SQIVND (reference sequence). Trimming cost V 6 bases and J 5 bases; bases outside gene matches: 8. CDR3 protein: CASRTTGVMTEAFF. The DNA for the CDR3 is TGTGCCAGTAGGACGACAGGGGTTATGACTGAAGCTTTCTTT.

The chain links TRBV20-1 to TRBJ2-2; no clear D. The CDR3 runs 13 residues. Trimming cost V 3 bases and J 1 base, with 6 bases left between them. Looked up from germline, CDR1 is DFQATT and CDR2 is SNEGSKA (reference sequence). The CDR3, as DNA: TGCAGTGCTAGTTTAGAGAACACCGGGGAGCTGTTTTTT. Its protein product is CSASLENTGELFF.

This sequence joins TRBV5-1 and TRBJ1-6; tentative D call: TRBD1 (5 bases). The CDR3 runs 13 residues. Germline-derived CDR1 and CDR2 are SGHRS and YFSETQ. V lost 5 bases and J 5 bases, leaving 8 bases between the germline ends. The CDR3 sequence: CASRQENNSPLHF. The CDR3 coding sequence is TGCGCCAGCAGACAGGAGAATAATTCACCCCTCCACTTT. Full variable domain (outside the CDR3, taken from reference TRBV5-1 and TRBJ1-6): KAGVTQTPRYLIKTRGQQVTLSCSPISGHRSVSWYQQTPGQGLQFLFEYFSETQRNKGNFPGRFSGRQFSNSRSEMNVSTLELGDSALYLCASRQENNSPLHFGNGTRLTVT.

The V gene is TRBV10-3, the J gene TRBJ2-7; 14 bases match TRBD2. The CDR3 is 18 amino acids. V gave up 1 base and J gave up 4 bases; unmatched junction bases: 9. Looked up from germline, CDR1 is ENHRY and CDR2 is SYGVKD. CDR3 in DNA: TGTGCCATCAGTGAGTGGGGACTAGCGGGGGTGACCGGGTACGAGCAGTACTTC. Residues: CAISEWGLAGVTGYEQYF.

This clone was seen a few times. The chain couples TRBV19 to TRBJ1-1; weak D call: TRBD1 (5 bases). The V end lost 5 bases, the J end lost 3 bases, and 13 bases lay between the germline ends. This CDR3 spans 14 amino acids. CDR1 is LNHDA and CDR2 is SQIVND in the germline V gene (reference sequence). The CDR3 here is CASSSVRDYTEAFF. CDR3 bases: TGTGCCAGTAGTTCCGTCAGGGATTACACTGAAGCTTTCTTT.

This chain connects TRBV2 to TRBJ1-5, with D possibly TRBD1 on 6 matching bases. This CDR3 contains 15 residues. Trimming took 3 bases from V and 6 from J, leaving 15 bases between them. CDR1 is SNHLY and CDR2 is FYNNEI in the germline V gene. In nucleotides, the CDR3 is TGTGCCAGCAGTGAGGGGGCCCGAGGAGGTCAGCCCCAGCATTTT. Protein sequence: CASSEGARGGQPQHF. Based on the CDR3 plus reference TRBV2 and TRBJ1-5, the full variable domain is EPEVTQTPSHQVTQMGQEVILRCVPISNHLYFYWYRQILGQKVEFLVSFYNNEISEKSEIFDDQFSVERPDGSNFTLKIRSTKLEDSAMYFCASSEGARGGQPQHFGDGTRLSIL.

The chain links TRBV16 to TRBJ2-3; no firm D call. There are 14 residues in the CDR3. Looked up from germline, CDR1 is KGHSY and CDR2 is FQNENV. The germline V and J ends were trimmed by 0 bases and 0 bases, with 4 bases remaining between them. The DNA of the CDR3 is TGTGCCAGCAGCCAATCGCGCAGCACAGATACGCAGTATTTT. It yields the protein CASSQSRSTDTQYF.

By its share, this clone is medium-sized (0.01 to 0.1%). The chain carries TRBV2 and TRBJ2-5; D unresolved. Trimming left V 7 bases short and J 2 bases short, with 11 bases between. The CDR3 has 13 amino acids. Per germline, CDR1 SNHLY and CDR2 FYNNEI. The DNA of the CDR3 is TGTGCCAGCACCCCGTCCAGACAAGAGACCCAGTACTTC. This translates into CASTPSRQETQYF.

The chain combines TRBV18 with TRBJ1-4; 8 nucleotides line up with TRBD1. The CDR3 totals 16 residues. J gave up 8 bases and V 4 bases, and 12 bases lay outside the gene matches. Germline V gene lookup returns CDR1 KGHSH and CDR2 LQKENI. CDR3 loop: CASSLGTGSNSEKLFF. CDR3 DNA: TGTGCCAGCTCACTAGGGACAGGCAGTAATTCCGAAAAACTGTTTTTT.

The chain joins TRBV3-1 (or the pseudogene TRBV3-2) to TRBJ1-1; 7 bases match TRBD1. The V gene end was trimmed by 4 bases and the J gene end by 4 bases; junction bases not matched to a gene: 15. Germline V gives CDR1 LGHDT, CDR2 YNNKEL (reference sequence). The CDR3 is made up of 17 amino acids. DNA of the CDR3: TGTGCCAGCAGCCCGAGCCGGACAGGAAGGCGTCCCACTGAAGCTTTCTTT. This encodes CASSPSRTGRRPTEAFF.

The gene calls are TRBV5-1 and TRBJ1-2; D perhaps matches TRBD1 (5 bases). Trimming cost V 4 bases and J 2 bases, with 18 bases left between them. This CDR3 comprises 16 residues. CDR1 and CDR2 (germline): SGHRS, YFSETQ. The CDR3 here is CASSPAGGPSNYGYTF. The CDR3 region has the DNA TGCGCCAGCAGCCCGGCGGGGGGACCGTCAAACTATGGCTACACCTTC. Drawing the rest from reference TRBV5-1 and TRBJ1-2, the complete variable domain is KAGVTQTPRYLIKTRGQQVTLSCSPISGHRSVSWYQQTPGQGLQFLFEYFSETQRNKGNFPGRFSGRQFSNSRSEMNVSTLELGDSALYLCASSPAGGPSNYGYTFGSGTRLTVV.

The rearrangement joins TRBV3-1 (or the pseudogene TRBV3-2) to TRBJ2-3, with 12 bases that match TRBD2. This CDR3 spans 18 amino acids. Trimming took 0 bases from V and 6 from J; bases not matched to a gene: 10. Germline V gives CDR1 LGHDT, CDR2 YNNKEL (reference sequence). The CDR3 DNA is TGTGCCAGCAGCCAAGATCTGGCTAGCGGGGGGGCGATTGATACGCAGTATTTT. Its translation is CASSQDLASGGAIDTQYF.